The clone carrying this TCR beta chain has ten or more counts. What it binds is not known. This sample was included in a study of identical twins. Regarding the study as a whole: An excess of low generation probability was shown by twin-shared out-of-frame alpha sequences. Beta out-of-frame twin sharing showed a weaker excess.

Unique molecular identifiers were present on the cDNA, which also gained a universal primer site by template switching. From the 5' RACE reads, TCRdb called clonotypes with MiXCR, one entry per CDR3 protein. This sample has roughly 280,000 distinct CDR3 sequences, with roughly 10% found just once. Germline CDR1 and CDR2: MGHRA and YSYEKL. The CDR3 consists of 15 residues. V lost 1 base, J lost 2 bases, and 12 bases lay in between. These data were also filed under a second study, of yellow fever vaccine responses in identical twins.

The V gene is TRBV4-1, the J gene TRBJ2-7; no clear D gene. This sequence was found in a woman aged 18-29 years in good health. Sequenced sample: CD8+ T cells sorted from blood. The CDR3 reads CASSQVLGQTYEQYF. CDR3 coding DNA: TGCGCCAGCAGCCAAGTTTTAGGCCAAACCTACGAGCAGTACTTC.